This TCR beta chain was sequenced during a study of blood T cell repertoires in COVID-19 (dated by TCRdb to 2020 to 2021). For context, the study as a whole: Samples from collaborators originated in the United States, Italy and Spain and spanned both the acute and convalescent phases of COVID-19. The material from the prospective study consisted of cDNA or gDNA derived from T cells, B-cell-depleted T cells, or PBMCs. Deeply sampled blood TCRbeta repertoires from subjects exposed to, actively infected with, or recovered from COVID-19 were included in the dataset. The repertoires were released in a freely available public database intended as a resource for research on the immune response to SARS-CoV-2. Samples were obtained from the ongoing ImmuneRACE study (first 160 participants) and from some 1,300 subjects provided by 6 global collaborators. A de-identified subject ID, COVID-19 status, age in years and sex were almost always included in the sample metadata. Where available, HLA class I and class II types were taken from metadata supplied by the sample provider and were not determined by assay-based typing. What the study reported, not specific to this receptor: The quantity of clinical and demographic metadata differed by source and by participant and was supplied without curation.

TCRbeta CDR3 regions were amplified from genomic DNA by means of the immunoSEQ Assay, a bias-controlled multiplex PCR. In the original analysis: The number of nucleated cells in each sample was estimated by amplification of reference gene primers within the assay. Sequence reads were collapsed and filtered to measure the absolute abundance of every unique TCRbeta CDR3 rearrangement. For each sample, productive Simpson clonality was calculated as the square root of Simpson's diversity index across productive rearrangements. In its TCRdb copy, this immuneACCESS table keeps in-frame sequences only and misses some clones. Where compared with another copy, unresolved V genes explain less than half of these, and the others have no known cause. Clonal size and the V and J genes are those of that table, whereas D and trimming came from the DNA. This sample holds just under 350,000 clones; 88% were observed only once. Jointly, the top ten make up 7.3% of the sample.

A note on this clone: What this receptor recognizes is not known. Base qualities are missing; no much larger clone stands one base away.

In Seattle, one collaborating source enrolled patients while the infection was active and tracked those patients longitudinally over the course of disease. Each collaborating institution followed its own protocols to collect whole blood in K2EDTA tubes. For TCRbeta analysis, collaborator samples were shipped as frozen whole blood, as isolated PBMCs, or as DNA extracted from either sample type. V loses 5 bases, J loses 5 bases, and the germline ends lie 19 bases apart. From the cysteine through the phenylalanine, the CDR3 covers 16 amino acids. Kept here is only the CDR3 DNA, which spans 48 bases and is read in frame from base 1. Taken from the germline V gene (reference sequence), the CDR1 and CDR2 loops are MNHEY and SMNVEV.

The rearrangement joined TRBV27 to TRBJ1-5; a weak D assignment points to TRBD1 (5 bases agree). The source material was peripheral blood. This receptor was identified in a woman aged 70-85 years with COVID-19, enrolled during active disease. CDR3 loop: CASSPWGERADQPQHF. The DNA is TGTGCCAGCAGTCCCTGGGGGGAGAGGGCCGATCAGCCCCAGCATTTT.